The 14 T cell receptor beta chains below were found in one sample sequenced in a study of T cells in Graves' hyperthyroidism and ophthalmopathy. Authors of the study amplified TCR beta CDR3 regions from RNA transcripts. TCR CDR3 underwent first-round RT-PCR with the HTBI primer set. TCRdb re-analysed the multiplex PCR reads in MiXCR, keeping a single row per CDR3 protein. The table shows some 490,000 distinct CDR3 sequences, with around 16% occurring only once. The material sequenced was blood. Receptors were obtained from a woman between 25 and 40 years old with Graves' ophthalmopathy.

The chain links TRBV7-2 to TRBJ2-4, with D uncertain. V was clipped by 2 bases and J by 2 bases, with 7 bases between them. There are 14 residues in the CDR3. From germline, CDR1 is SGHTA and CDR2 FQGNSA. DNA of the CDR3: TGTGCCAGCAGCTTACCTCCCTCCAAAAACATTCAGTACTTC. Translation gives CASSLPPSKNIQYF.

This clonotype was recorded at least ten times. V usage is TRBV5-1 and J usage is TRBJ2-3; D is undetermined. V shed 0 bases and J shed 6 bases, with 11 bases lying between them. The CDR3 is 14 residues long. Germline V lookup: CDR1 SGHRS, CDR2 YFSETQ. The CDR3 here is CASSLGNIQDTQYF. The CDR3 nucleotides read TGCGCCAGCAGCTTGGGCAACATACAGGATACGCAGTATTTT. Full variable domain (missing parts from reference TRBV5-1 and TRBJ2-3): KAGVTQTPRYLIKTRGQQVTLSCSPISGHRSVSWYQQTPGQGLQFLFEYFSETQRNKGNFPGRFSGRQFSNSRSEMNVSTLELGDSALYLCASSLGNIQDTQYFGPGTRLTVL.

Here the CDR3 DNA reads TGTGCCAGCAGCTTGTACGCGGGAGAAAACGAGCAGTACTTC. Amino acids: CASSLYAGENEQYF. This chain links TRBV11-2 with TRBJ2-7; 7 nucleotides match TRBD2. This CDR3 region has 14 residues. Germline values: CDR1 SGHAT, CDR2 FQNNGV. J gave up 5 bases and V 3 bases, and 7 bases lay outside the gene matches.

This rearrangement joins TRBV15 to TRBJ2-4, with 8 bases aligning to TRBD1. From germline, CDR1 is LNHNV and CDR2 YYDKDF (reference sequence). With 5 bases clipped from V and 7 bases from J, the junction kept 1 base outside the gene matches. The CDR3 runs 12 residues. The CDR3 nucleotides read TGTGCCACCAGCCGACAGGGGAACATTCAGTACTTC. It encodes CATSRQGNIQYF.

DNA for the CDR3: TGCGCCAGCAGCCAAGACCTGAGCTACGAGCAGTACTTC. Amino acid sequence: CASSQDLSYEQYF. The V gene is TRBV4-3, the J gene TRBJ2-7; D ambiguous. Deletions cut 0 bases from V and 3 bases from J, with 6 bases between. The CDR3 has 13 amino acids. Germline lookup yields CDR1 LGHNA and CDR2 YSLEER.

This clonotype was seen a handful of times. The chain joins TRBV19 to TRBJ2-1, with 12 nucleotides matching TRBD2. J was trimmed by 6 bases and V by 9 bases; bases with no gene match: 9. Germline-derived CDR1 and CDR2 are LNHDA and SQIVND (reference sequence). This CDR3 is 15 amino acids long. CDR3 protein: CASTLAGGLINEQFF. CDR3 nucleotides: TGTGCCAGCACTCTAGCGGGAGGGCTTATCAATGAGCAGTTCTTC.

This clonotype was picked up a small number of times. The chain joins TRBV10-3 to TRBJ2-1; D is possibly TRBD1 or TRBD2 (5 bases each). The V end lost 7 bases, the J end lost 9 bases, and 10 bases lay between the germline ends. This CDR3 comprises 11 residues. Germline CDR1 ENHRY, CDR2 SYGVKD. As DNA, the CDR3 is TGTGCCATCACTGGTGGGGGTGAGCAGTTCTTC. This gives the protein CAITGGGEQFF.

In its sample, this clonotype was seen a few times. The rearrangement uses TRBV7-7 and TRBJ2-5; TRBD2 agrees at 7 bases. The CDR3 spans 15 residues. The germline gives CDR1 SSHAT, CDR2 FNYEAQ (reference sequence). V dropped 2 bases and J dropped 4; count of bases not matched to a gene: 7. CDR3 sequence reads: CASSLIGGRGETQYF. CDR3 nucleotide sequence: TGTGCCAGCAGCTTAATCGGCGGGAGAGGAGAGACCCAGTACTTC.

This clonotype came up many times. The chain links TRBV7-2 to TRBJ2-7, with TRBD1 identical over 7 bases. This CDR3 spans 15 amino acids. Germline V CDR1 and CDR2: SGHTA, FQGNSA. The V gene end was trimmed by 5 bases and the J gene end by 7 bases; junction bases not matched to a gene: 14. The CDR3 loop is CASSLRRDRAHEQYF. The CDR3 DNA reads TGTGCCAGCAGCCTCCGCCGGGACAGAGCTCATGAGCAGTACTTC.

This clonotype was seen repeatedly, ten times or more. The chain recombines TRBV10-3 with TRBJ1-1, with 8 bases lining up with TRBD1. Unmatched junction bases numbered 3, after V lost 6 bases and J lost 0 bases. CDR1 is ENHRY and CDR2 is SYGVKD in the germline V gene. This CDR3 contains 14 residues. The CDR3 DNA sequence: TGTGCCATCAGCGGACAGGGTATGAACACTGAAGCTTTCTTT. Protein: CAISGQGMNTEAFF.

This clonotype was counted between two and nine times. In DNA, the CDR3 is TGCAGTGCTAGTTACTCCAAAACACAAGAGACCCAGTACTTC. This codes for CSASYSKTQETQYF. The chain is built from TRBV20-1 and TRBJ2-5; D not certain. The CDR3 contains 14 residues. The V end lost 3 bases, the J end lost 2 bases, and 13 bases lay between the germline ends. Germline V gene data show CDR1 as DFQATT and CDR2 as SNEGSKA (reference sequence).

The rearrangement uses TRBV5-1 and TRBJ2-5; D gene ambiguous. From germline, CDR1 is SGHRS and CDR2 YFSETQ. This CDR3 comprises 14 residues. V was shortened by 4 bases and J by 1 base, with 11 bases between the two germline ends. This chain's CDR3 is CASSPSWGQETQYF. The CDR3 nucleotides read TGCGCCAGCAGCCCCTCGTGGGGCCAAGAGACCCAGTACTTC.

This clonotype was seen only a few times. V is TRBV9 and J is TRBJ2-7, with D possibly matching TRBD1 (5 bases). The CDR3 runs to 15 residues. The germline V and J ends were trimmed by 1 base and 4 bases, with 15 bases remaining between them. CDR1 and CDR2 (germline): SGDLS, YYNGEE. Written as DNA, the CDR3 is TGTGCCAGCAGCGTATCCCCAGGGTCGGAGTACGAGCAGTACTTC. It codes for CASSVSPGSEYEQYF.

Regarding this clonotype: This may be a read error: a much more frequent sequence differs by one nucleotide. The chain joins TRBV2 to TRBJ2-5; D could derive from TRBD1 or TRBD2 (6 bases each). This CDR3 region has 14 residues. The germline CDR1 and CDR2 sequences are SNHLY and FYNNEI. CDR3 sequence: CASITGRGGEAQYF. In nucleotides, the CDR3 is TGTGCCAGCATCACCGGGAGAGGGGGAGAGGCCCAGTACTTC.